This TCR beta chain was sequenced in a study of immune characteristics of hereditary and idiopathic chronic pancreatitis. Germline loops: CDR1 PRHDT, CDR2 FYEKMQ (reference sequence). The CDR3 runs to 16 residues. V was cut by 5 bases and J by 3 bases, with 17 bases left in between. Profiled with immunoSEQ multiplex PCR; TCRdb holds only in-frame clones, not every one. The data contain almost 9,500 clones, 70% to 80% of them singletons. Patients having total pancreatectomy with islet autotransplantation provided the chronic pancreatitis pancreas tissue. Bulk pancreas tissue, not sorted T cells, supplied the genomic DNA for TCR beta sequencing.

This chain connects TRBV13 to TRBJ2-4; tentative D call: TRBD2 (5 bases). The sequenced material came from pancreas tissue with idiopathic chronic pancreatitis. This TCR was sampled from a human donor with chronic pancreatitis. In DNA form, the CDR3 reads TGTGCCAGCAGCCGAGCCCGAGATGAGGGCAAAAACATTCAGTACTTC. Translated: CASSRARDEGKNIQYF.